This T cell receptor beta chain was obtained from a study of control samples from healthy donors and cancer patients. CDR1 and CDR2 (germline): KGHDR, SFDVKD. Trimming cost V 4 bases and J 3 bases; bases outside gene matches: 3. The CDR3 extends over 14 amino acids. Generated by immunoSEQ multiplex PCR, the TCRdb table keeps only in-frame clones and is missing some. The sample has about 72,000 clones; roughly 92% are singletons. The gene calls are TRBV24-1 and TRBJ2-5; 8 bases are a match to TRBD1. The sequenced sample was blood. The clonotype was recovered from an older woman in good health. The CDR3 DNA reads TGTGCCACCAGTGAGCCACAGGGGGAAGAGACCCAGTACTTC. Its protein product is CATSEPQGEETQYF.